A single sample is the source of the 2 T cell receptor beta chains below, sequenced in a study of Graves' ophthalmopathy and Graves' hyperthyroidism. RNA transcripts were the template, and TCR beta CDR3 regions were amplified from them. Second-round multiplex PCR came after first-round RT-PCR with HTBI primers. TCRdb fed the multiplex PCR reads into MiXCR, producing one record per CDR3 protein. The data hold over a million distinct CDR3 sequences, with about two fifths observed a single time. Sequences were obtained from peripheral blood or thyroid tissue (not recorded which). The receptors come from an adult man with Graves' hyperthyroidism.

The V call is TRBV10-3, the J call TRBJ1-5, with D possibly being TRBD1 (6 bases). This CDR3 has 14 residues. Deletions cut 4 bases from V and 4 bases from J, with 11 bases between. Germline loops: CDR1 ENHRY, CDR2 SYGVKD. The CDR3 coding sequence is TGTGCCATCAGTGTCGGTCAGGGGAATCAGCCCCAGCATTTT. Translation: CAISVGQGNQPQHF.

The chain recombines TRBV12-3 or TRBV12-4 with TRBJ1-1, with 11 bases that match TRBD1. There are 17 residues in the CDR3. Trimming at V came to 6 bases and at J to 1 base, leaving 10 bases not matched to a gene. CDR3 sequence: CASSQTGTGGRNTEAFF. The CDR3 coding sequence is TGTGCCAGCAGCCAAACCGGGACAGGGGGTAGGAACACTGAAGCTTTCTTT.